This TCR beta chain was sequenced in a study of graft-versus-host responses after intestinal transplantation. Study background: Recipients underwent multivisceral, liver-intestinal, or isolated intestinal transplants. After anti-thymocyte globulin induction, recipients took tacrolimus and steroids for approximately three years.

Germline trimming cut 7 bases from V and 9 bases from J; bases unmatched to any gene: 11. CDR1 SGHRS and CDR2 YFSETQ come from the germline V gene. CDR3 length: 14 amino acids. This table comes from immunoSEQ multiplex PCR, and its TCRdb copy is limited to in-frame clones, with some not included. The sample lists around 92,000 clones; around 88% were seen once. Sequenced material: PBMCs, taken 255 days after intestinal transplant. This TCR derives from a human patient who received an intestinal transplant, so some T cells may come from the graft donor. The rearrangement joins TRBV5-1 to TRBJ2-1; the match to TRBD1 covers 9 bases. This chain's CDR3 is CASQRDRDLGEQFF. CDR3 nucleotide sequence: TGCGCCAGCCAACGGGACAGGGACCTCGGTGAGCAGTTCTTC.